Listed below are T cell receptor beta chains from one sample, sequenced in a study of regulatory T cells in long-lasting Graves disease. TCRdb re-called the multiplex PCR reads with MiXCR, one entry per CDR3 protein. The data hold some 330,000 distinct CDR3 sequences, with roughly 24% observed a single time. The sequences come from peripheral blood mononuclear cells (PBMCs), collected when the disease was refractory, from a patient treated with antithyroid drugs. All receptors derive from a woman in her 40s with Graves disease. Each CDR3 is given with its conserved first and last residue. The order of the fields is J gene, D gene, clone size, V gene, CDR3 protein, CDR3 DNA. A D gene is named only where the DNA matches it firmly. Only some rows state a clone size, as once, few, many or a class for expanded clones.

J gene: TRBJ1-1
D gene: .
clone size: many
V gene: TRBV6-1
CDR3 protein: CASSLDGLDLNTEAFF
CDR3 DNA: TGTGCCAGCAGCCTTGATGGGTTAGATCTAAACACTGAAGCTTTCTTT

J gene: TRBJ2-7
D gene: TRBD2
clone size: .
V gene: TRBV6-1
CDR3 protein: CASSSRGGTEQYF
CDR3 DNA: TGTGCCAGCTCTTCCCGCGGGGGAACCGAGCAGTACTTC

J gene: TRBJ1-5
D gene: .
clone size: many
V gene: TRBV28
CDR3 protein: CASSHPSYGTSNQPQHF
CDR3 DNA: TGTGCCAGCAGCCATCCCTCATACGGGACGAGCAATCAGCCCCAGCATTTT

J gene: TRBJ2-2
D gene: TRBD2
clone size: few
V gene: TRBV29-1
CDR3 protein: CSVELGAGAPGELFF
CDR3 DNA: TGCAGCGTTGAACTAGGTGCGGGAGCTCCCGGGGAGCTGTTTTTT

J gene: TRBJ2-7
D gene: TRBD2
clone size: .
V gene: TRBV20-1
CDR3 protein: CSVSGLAGVYEQYF
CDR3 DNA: TGCAGTGTATCCGGACTAGCGGGAGTCTACGAGCAGTACTTC

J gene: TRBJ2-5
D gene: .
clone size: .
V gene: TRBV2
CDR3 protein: CASSKSFGKQETQYF
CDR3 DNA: TGTGCCAGCTCAAAGTCTTTCGGCAAACAAGAGACCCAGTACTTC

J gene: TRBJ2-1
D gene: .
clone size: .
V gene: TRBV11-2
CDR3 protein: CASTLGAKPYNEQFF
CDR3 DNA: TGTGCCAGCACCCTGGGGGCCAAACCTTACAATGAGCAGTTCTTC

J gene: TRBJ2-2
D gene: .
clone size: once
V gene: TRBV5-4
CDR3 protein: CASSLDTTRDRTDTGELFF
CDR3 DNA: TGTGCCAGCAGCTTGGACACCACTAGAGACAGGACTGACACCGGGGAGCTGTTTTTT

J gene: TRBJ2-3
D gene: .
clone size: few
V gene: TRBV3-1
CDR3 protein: CASSQGGTDTQYF
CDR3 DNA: TGTGCCAGCAGCCAAGGGGGGACAGATACGCAGTATTTT

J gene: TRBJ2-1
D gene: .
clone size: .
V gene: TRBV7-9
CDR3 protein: CASSLVTSEFF
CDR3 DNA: TGTGCCAGCAGCTTAGTAACTAGTGAGTTCTTC

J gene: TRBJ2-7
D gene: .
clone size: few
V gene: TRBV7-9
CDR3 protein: CASSLAGLEHEQYF
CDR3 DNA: TGTGCCAGCAGCTTAGCGGGTTTGGAACACGAGCAGTACTTC

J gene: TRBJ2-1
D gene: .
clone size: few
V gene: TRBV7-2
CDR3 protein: CASSLDTGHNEQFF
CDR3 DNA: TGTGCCAGCAGCTTAGATACTGGACACAATGAGCAGTTCTTC

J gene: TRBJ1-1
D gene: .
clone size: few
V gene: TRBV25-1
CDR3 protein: CASGESMNTEAFF
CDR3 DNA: TGTGCCAGCGGTGAATCAATGAACACTGAAGCTTTCTTT

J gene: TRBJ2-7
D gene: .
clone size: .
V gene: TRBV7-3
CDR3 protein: CASSLGDASSYEQYF
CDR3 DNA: TGTGCCAGCAGCTTAGGGGACGCAAGCTCCTACGAGCAGTACTTC

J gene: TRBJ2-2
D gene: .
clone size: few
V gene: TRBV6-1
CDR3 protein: CASMLHPNTGELFF
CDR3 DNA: TGTGCCAGCATGCTGCACCCGAACACCGGGGAGCTGTTTTTT

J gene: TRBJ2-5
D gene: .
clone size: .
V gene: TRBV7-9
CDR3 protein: CASSLASEETQYF
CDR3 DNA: TGTGCCAGCAGCTTAGCGAGTGAGGAGACCCAGTACTTC